This T cell receptor (beta chain) was identified during a study of cytomegalovirus exposure and HLA in healthy donors. PCR employed 60 Vbeta and 13 Jbeta primers. The protocol was immunoSEQ multiplex PCR, while the TCRdb copy is restricted to in-frame clones and leaves out a portion. This sample has 150,000 to 180,000 clones, with over 65% found just once. CDR3 length equals 17 residues. Germline V gene data show CDR1 as MDHEN and CDR2 as SYDVKM. V gave up 3 bases and J gave up 0 bases, with 12 bases separating them. The sample taken for sequencing was PBMCs. V is TRBV28 and J is TRBJ2-6; no clear D gene. This sequence was found in a man younger than 45 in good health and CMV-seronegative. CDR3 residues: CASSFLTLRSGANVLTF. The CDR3 DNA sequence: TGTGCCAGCAGTTTTTTGACTCTCCGCTCTGGGGCCAACGTCCTGACTTTC.